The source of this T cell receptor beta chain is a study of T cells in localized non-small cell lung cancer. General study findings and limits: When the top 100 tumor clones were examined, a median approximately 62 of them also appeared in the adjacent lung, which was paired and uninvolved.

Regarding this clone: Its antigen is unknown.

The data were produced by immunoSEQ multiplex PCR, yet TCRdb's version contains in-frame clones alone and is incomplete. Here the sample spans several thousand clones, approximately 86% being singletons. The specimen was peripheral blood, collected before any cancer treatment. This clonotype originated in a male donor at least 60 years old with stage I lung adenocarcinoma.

CDR3 sequence (DNA): TGTGCCAGCTCGTCCCCCTGGGCGGGATTTTACGAGCAGTACTTC. The encoded protein is CASSSPWAGFYEQYF. The gene calls are TRBV6-1 and TRBJ2-7; a weak D match, TRBD2 (6 bases). The CDR3 contains 15 residues. Trimming stripped 8 bases from V and 4 bases from J, with 21 bases between. Germline loops: CDR1 MNHNS, CDR2 SASEGT.